Sequencing of this T cell receptor (beta chain) was carried out in a study of shared clonotypes between healthy human individuals. The study's findings and limits: Non-shared clonotypes displayed generation probabilities falling below those of clonotypes present in all four donors. Estimated richness values were generally larger in naive subsets than in memory subsets.

Clones were read by immunoSEQ multiplex PCR, and TCRdb kept only the in-frame ones, dropping some. The sample has hundreds of thousands of clones, approximately 96% seen once; the top ten hold approximately 0.1%. CDR1 SGHAT and CDR2 FQNNGV come from the germline V gene. V lost 8 bases to trimming and J lost 6 bases; unmatched junction nucleotides: 16. The CDR3 is made up of 16 amino acids. Naive CD8 populations comprised CD45RO-negative cells positively selected for CCR7, excluding terminally differentiated effector memory CD45RA+ cells. Healthy adults negative for HIV, lacking recent acute infections or vaccinations, served as donors. A remark on this clone: Its antigen is not known.

The clonotype comes from a woman in her 30s in good health. The specimen was naive CD8+ T cells sorted from blood. The chain carries TRBV11-2 and TRBJ2-1, with TRBD1 matching 7 bases. The CDR3 DNA reads as TGTGCCAGCCACCCTGGCCCTGAAGGGGGCTTCAATGAGCAGTTCTTC. This gives the protein CASHPGPEGGFNEQFF.